This TCR beta chain emerged from a study of regulatory dendritic cells for organ transplantation. General study points: Between individuals, the alloreactive memory CD8+ T cell pool differed considerably.

The germline gives CDR1 SGHTA, CDR2 FQGTGA. V lost 0 bases, J lost 5 bases, and 5 bases stayed unmatched. The CDR3 loop spans 15 amino acids. Here immunoSEQ multiplex PCR was the method, and the copy in TCRdb shows in-frame clones only, minus some. The sample contains over 25,000 clones, roughly 80% of which appear only once. Points on this clone: What it recognizes is unknown.

The sample comprised naive CD4+ T cells from blood. As to subset: CD45RA+ naive T cells. The receptor was derived from a human donor in good health. The rearrangement joins TRBV7-3 to TRBJ2-7, with TRBD1 matching over 9 bases. The CDR3 region has the DNA TGTGCCAGCAGCTTAACTGGACAGGGGTCGGACGAGCAGTACTTC. Translating gives CASSLTGQGSDEQYF.